Described below is a single T cell receptor (beta chain) sequence and its context. Its antigen is currently unknown. This record comes from a study of cytomegalovirus exposure and HLA in healthy donors. V lost 7 bases, J lost 2 bases, and 5 bases stayed unmatched. The germline CDR1 and CDR2 sequences are SGHRS and YFSETQ. This CDR3 has 14 amino acids. Amplification used 60 Vbeta primers and 13 Jbeta primers. TCRdb's copy holds only in-frame clones and misses some; the assay was immunoSEQ multiplex PCR. The data show roughly 72,000 clones, with roughly 80% seen just once and 20% to 25% held by the top ten. Broader study findings: Later analysis identified a missense DCLRE1C variant that was linked to TCR beta V- and J-gene trimming. As a later analysis revealed, most CMV-associated TCR beta chains appeared HLA-restricted. Rare TCR sequences predominated, though certain public TCRs were found in many donors.

The chain recombines TRBV5-1 with TRBJ2-7, with 11 bases aligning to TRBD2. The sequenced sample was PBMCs. This TCR derives from a woman in her thirties or forties in good health and CMV-seropositive. CDR3 coding DNA: TGCGCCAGCCGATCGACTAGCGGGACCTACGAGCAGTACTTC. Amino acids: CASRSTSGTYEQYF.